This TCR beta chain was captured by sequencing in a study of T cell repertoires in cytomegalovirus infection (dated by TCRdb to between 2019 and 2020). For the wider study: Recently identified HLA-C-restricted CMV epitopes, whose presentation resists viral immunomodulation, were targeted by peptide stimulations together with well-studied HLA-B-restricted epitopes. Donor HLA type was relevant to the analysis, as public TCR beta signatures indicated carriage of CMV infection together with the matching HLA type. Broad study findings and their caveats: In the ex vivo response, HLA-C-restricted CMV-specific TCR beta clonotypes were dominant, and in two of eight donors the single most frequent clonotype came from this HLA-C-restricted group. Carriers of CMV infection plus the relevant HLA type were discriminated by the cumulative frequency of public TCR beta family members in the study cohort and in an independent approximately 340-donor cohort.

Sequencing relied on an Illumina HiSeq 1500. Through fastp at Q25 and MiXCR, TCRdb rebuilt clones from the public reads, retaining in-frame beta chains. When rows share a CDR3 protein, they turn into one entry using the most common DNA and genes. In all, the sample holds approximately 390,000 distinct CDR3 sequences, and about 32% of those were seen once. The ten largest clones represent approximately 15% of the sample. Per the publication, the treatment or condition label means: in vitro stimulation with specific CMV peptide epitopes to enrich CMV-specific T cells. Concerning this clonotype: The clone's antigen remains unknown. Qualities for individual bases were not recorded, and no much larger clone is one base off.

The CDR3 sequence holds 15 residues, the cysteine and phenylalanine included. Only CDR3 DNA remains: 45 bases, in frame from the first base. The germline V gene (reference sequence) supplies CDR1 MNHEY and CDR2 SMNVEV. V is pared back by 4 bases and J by 0 bases, with 11 bases lying between the germline termini. The starting material was cultured PBMCs, obtained from culture after CMV antigen stimulation. This clonotype was obtained from a human donor in good health (CMV status not recorded). Some clones in this sample may be carry-over from other donors' samples. Recombination connected TRBV27 to TRBJ2-3; the D gene is possibly TRBD1 or TRBD2, each agreeing over 5 bases. This receptor has the CDR3 CASSSSGGSTDTQYF. The DNA reads TGTGCCAGCAGTTCCAGTGGGGGTAGCACAGATACGCAGTATTTT.